One and the same sample provided the 9 T cell receptor beta chains below, sequenced in a study of T cells in Graves' hyperthyroidism and ophthalmopathy. TCR beta CDR3 sequences were amplified from RNA transcripts. HTBI primers drove first-round RT-PCR of the TCR CDR3. TCRdb processed the multiplex PCR reads anew with MiXCR; each CDR3 protein has one entry. The sample gives approximately 600,000 distinct CDR3 sequences, 15% to 20% of which show up once; 3.5% to 4% is in the top ten. The specimen was blood. The receptor set was obtained from a woman in her thirties with Graves' hyperthyroidism.

V gene TRBV9 combines with J gene TRBJ1-5; D may be TRBD1 (6 bases). The CDR3 has 14 amino acids. Germline loops: CDR1 SGDLS, CDR2 YYNGEE. Trimming removed 5 bases at V and 5 bases at J, with 14 bases between. The CDR3 sequence: CASSVTGFYQPQHF. CDR3 coding DNA: TGTGCCAGCAGTGTTACAGGGTTTTATCAGCCCCAGCATTTT.

This clonotype was seen many times. The gene calls are TRBV7-8 and TRBJ2-1; no clear D. The germline V gene encodes CDR1 SGHVS and CDR2 FQNEAQ. V dropped 3 bases and J dropped 7 bases, with 16 bases sitting between them. The length of the CDR3 is 15 residues. CDR3 nucleotides: TGTGCCAGCAGCTTCCTGTCCGGTTTGCAAAATGAGCAGTTCTTC. Its protein is CASSFLSGLQNEQFF.

This clonotype was seen only a few times. This rearrangement joins TRBV7-6 to TRBJ2-3; D not certain. The V gene's germline CDR1 is SGHVS and CDR2 FNYEAQ. The CDR3 is made up of 12 amino acids. The germline V and J ends were trimmed by 5 bases and 6 bases, with 9 bases remaining between them. The CDR3 DNA reads TGTGCCAGCAGCCCGAAGGGTGATACGCAGTATTTT. This gives the protein CASSPKGDTQYF.

This clonotype was seen many times. The J gene is TRBJ2-1, the V gene TRBV20-1; 7 bases fit TRBD2. Germline V gives CDR1 DFQATT, CDR2 SNEGSKA (reference sequence). J gave up 0 bases and V 8 bases, and 4 bases lay outside the gene matches. This CDR3 is 13 amino acids long. The CDR3 loop is CSTLADSYNEQFF. As DNA, the CDR3 is TGCAGTACTCTAGCGGACTCCTACAATGAGCAGTTCTTC.

This clonotype was observed at least ten times. The genes are TRBV11-2 and TRBJ2-7, with 10 bases aligning to TRBD1. Looked up from germline, CDR1 is SGHAT and CDR2 is FQNNGV. The CDR3 has 15 amino acids. The V segment lost 4 bases and the J segment 3 bases; nucleotides outside the gene matches: 6. The CDR3 reads CASSSSDRGDYEQYF. The DNA of the CDR3 is TGTGCCAGCAGCTCTTCGGACAGGGGGGACTACGAGCAGTACTTC.

Details on this clonotype: This clone may be a read error of a much larger clone one base away. This chain links TRBV20-1 with TRBJ2-1, with D possibly TRBD2 on 5 matching bases. Germline V gene lookup returns CDR1 DFQATT and CDR2 SNEGSKA (reference sequence). The CDR3 loop spans 14 amino acids. This CDR3 is CSADLADTYNGQFF. CDR3 nucleotide sequence: TGCAGTGCTGACCTAGCAGATACGTACAATGGGCAGTTCTTC.

This clonotype has at least ten counts. The genes are TRBV7-3 and TRBJ2-5; 8 bases agree with TRBD1. With V trimmed by 6 bases and J by 0 bases, 6 bases remained unmatched. Germline CDR1 reads SGHTA; CDR2 reads FQGTGA. This CDR3 has 15 amino acids. The CDR3 loop is CASRKTGAYQETQYF. CDR3 in DNA: TGTGCCAGCAGGAAGACAGGGGCGTACCAAGAGACCCAGTACTTC.

This clonotype has ten or more counts. The V call is TRBV7-9, the J call TRBJ2-3; D is ambiguous. Germline CDR1 and CDR2: SEHNR and FQNEAQ (reference sequence). V shed 2 bases and J shed 1 base, with 7 bases lying between them. This CDR3 spans 14 amino acids. DNA of the CDR3: TGTGCCAGCAGCTTATCGCGACGCACAGATACGCAGTATTTT. Translation: CASSLSRRTDTQYF.

Turning to this clonotype: It may be a read error: a sequence one base away is much more abundant. The rearrangement links TRBV7-9 to TRBJ2-2; 7 bases fit TRBD1. Germline V lookup: CDR1 SEHNR, CDR2 FQNEAQ (reference sequence). The trim removed 8 bases at V and 3 bases at J, leaving 3 bases unmatched. The CDR3 is 13 residues long. The CDR3 protein is CASFGQDTGELFF. The CDR3, as DNA: TGTGCCAGCTTCGGACAGGACACCGGGGAGCTGTTTTTT.